This T cell receptor beta chain was sequenced for a study of T cell responses to AZD1222 COVID-19 vaccine. This clone has a single count. V was cut by 1 base and J by 0 bases, with 9 bases left in between. In germline, CDR1 is MDHEN, CDR2 SYDVKM. The CDR3 is 15 residues long. Sequenced by immunoSEQ multiplex PCR; TCRdb stores in-frame clones only, minus some. The table shows around 80,000 clones, with around nine tenths occurring only once. This specimen was peripheral blood, taken 28 days after the second AZD1222 dose. The receptor was isolated from an adult who received the AZD1222 COVID-19 vaccine. The J gene is TRBJ1-1, the V gene TRBV28; D is ambiguous. CDR3 sequence: CASSLYGSMNTEAFF. For the CDR3, the DNA is TGTGCCAGCAGTTTATACGGTTCTATGAACACTGAAGCTTTCTTT.